The clone carrying this TCR beta chain came up once. In germline, CDR1 is SGHRS, CDR2 YFSETQ. V was clipped by 3 bases and J by 5 bases, with 9 bases between them. The CDR3 has 13 residues. The sample comes from a study of blood T cell repertoires in COVID-19. Study-level information: PBMCs, B-cell-depleted T cells, or T cells provided the cDNA or gDNA that made up the material.

The data were produced by immunoSEQ multiplex PCR, yet TCRdb's version contains in-frame clones alone and is incomplete. This table holds almost 250,000 clones, approximately 86% found once. Which cohort a participant joined came from the clinical history participants gave. Recovered status in Cohort 3 required two negative PCRs, clearance, or symptom resolution. The gene calls are TRBV5-1 and TRBJ2-1; no definite D call. What was sequenced was PBMCs or T cells enriched from blood (not recorded which). The receptor was isolated from a woman between 50 and 59 years old who had recovered from COVID-19. CDR3 bases: TGCGCCAGCAGCTATACAGCTAACAATGAGCAGTTCTTC. Encoded protein: CASSYTANNEQFF. Full variable domain (outside the CDR3, taken from reference TRBV5-1 and TRBJ2-1): KAGVTQTPRYLIKTRGQQVTLSCSPISGHRSVSWYQQTPGQGLQFLFEYFSETQRNKGNFPGRFSGRQFSNSRSEMNVSTLELGDSALYLCASSYTANNEQFFGPGTRLTVL.